The T cell receptor (beta chain) described here comes from a study of blood T cells in healthy people across ages. Alongside a J-beta primer mix, a sample-barcoded 5' primer served in a second PCR lasting roughly 7 to 11 cycles. TCRdb redid the calling of the 5' RACE reads with MiXCR, one entry per CDR3 protein. The repertoire has some 760,000 distinct CDR3 sequences, around 25% of them found once; the top ten carry roughly 3.8%. The junction had 6 bases not matched to a gene; V was cut back by 5 bases and J by 4 bases. The germline gives CDR1 SGHTA, CDR2 FQGNSA. The CDR3 length is 14 residues. Isolation yielded PBMCs, at least 6 million per sample, in every case. These data were also filed under a second study, of T cells of mothers and their children.

The sequenced sample consisted of blood. The chain links TRBV7-2 to TRBJ2-5; 8 positions agree with TRBD1. This receptor was identified in a boy between 10 and 17 years old in good health. The CDR3 sequence: CASSPWGTGETQYF. The CDR3 nucleotides are TGTGCCAGCAGCCCATGGGGGACAGGAGAGACCCAGTACTTC.